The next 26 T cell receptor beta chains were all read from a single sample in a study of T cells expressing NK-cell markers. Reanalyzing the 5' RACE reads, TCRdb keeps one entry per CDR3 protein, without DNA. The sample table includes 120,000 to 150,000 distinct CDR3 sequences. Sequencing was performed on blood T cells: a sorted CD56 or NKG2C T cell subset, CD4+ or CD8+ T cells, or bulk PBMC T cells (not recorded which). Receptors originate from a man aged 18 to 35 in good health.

The CDR3 here is CASSFRLGRGNEQFF. The genes are TRBV5-6 and TRBJ2-1; TCRdb outputs TRBD2, but without DNA this stays unchecked. CDR1 and CDR2 (germline): SGHDT, YYEEEE. The CDR3 contains 15 residues.

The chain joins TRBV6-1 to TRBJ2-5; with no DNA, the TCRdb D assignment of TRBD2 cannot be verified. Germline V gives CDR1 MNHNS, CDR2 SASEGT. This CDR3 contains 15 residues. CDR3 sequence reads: CASSSGLAGEETQYF.

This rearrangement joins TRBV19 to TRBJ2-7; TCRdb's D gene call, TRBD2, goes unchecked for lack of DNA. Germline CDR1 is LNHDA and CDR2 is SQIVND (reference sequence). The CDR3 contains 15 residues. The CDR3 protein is CASTDSIAGGYEQYF.

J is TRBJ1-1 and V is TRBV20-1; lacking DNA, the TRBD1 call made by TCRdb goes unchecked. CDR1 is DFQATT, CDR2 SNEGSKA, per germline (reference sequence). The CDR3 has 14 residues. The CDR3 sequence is CSAPESGAGTEAFF.

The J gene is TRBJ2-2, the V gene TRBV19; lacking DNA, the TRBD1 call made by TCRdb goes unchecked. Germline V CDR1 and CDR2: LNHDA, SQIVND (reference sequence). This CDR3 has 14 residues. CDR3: CASSIGIGGMELFF.

The chain's CDR3 is CASSPTGTGKTGELFF. The chain couples TRBV7-9 to TRBJ2-2; TCRdb's assignment of TRBD1 cannot be checked, as there is no DNA. Germline loops: CDR1 SEHNR, CDR2 FQNEAQ (reference sequence). The CDR3 is 16 amino acids.

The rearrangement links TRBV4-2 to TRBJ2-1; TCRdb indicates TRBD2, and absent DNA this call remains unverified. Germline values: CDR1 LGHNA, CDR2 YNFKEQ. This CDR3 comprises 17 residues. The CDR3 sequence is CASSQEVLGTSVNEQFF.

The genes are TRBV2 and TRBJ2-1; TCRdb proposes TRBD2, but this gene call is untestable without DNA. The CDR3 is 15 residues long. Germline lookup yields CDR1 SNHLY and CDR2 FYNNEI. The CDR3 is CASSGSSVSYNEQFF.

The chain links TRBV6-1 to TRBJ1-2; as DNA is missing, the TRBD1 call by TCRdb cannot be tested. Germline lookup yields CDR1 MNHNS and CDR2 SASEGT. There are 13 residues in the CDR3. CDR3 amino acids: CASSETGAGGYTF.

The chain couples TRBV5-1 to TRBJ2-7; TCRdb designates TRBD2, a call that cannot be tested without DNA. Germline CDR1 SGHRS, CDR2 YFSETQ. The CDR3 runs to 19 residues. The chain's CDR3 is CASSLVGDRSGRASYEQYF.

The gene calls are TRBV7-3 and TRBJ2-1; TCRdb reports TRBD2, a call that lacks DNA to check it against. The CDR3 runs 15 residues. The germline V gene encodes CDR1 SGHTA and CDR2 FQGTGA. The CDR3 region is CASSLLPSGSNEQFF. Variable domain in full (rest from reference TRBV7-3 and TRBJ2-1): GAGVSQTPSNKVTEKGKYVELRCDPISGHTALYWYRQSLGQGPEFLIYFQGTGAADDSGLPNDRFFAVRPEGSVSTLKIQRTERGDSAVYLCASSLLPSGSNEQFFGPGTRLTVL.

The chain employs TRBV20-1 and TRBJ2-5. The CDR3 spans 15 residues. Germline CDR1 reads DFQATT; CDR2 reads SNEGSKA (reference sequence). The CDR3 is CSASISTTLQETQYF.

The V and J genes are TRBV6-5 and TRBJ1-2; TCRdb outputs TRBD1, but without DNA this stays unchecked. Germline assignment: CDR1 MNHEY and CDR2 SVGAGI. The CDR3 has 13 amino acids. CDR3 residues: CASSYTGQDGYTF.

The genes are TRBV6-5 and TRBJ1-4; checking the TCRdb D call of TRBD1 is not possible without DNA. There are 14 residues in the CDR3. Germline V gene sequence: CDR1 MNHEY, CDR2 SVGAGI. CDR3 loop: CASSYQNRDEKLFF.

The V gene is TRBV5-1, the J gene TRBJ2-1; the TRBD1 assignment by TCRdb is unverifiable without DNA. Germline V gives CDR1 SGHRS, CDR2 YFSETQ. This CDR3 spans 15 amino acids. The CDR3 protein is CASSLNRDLWNEQFF. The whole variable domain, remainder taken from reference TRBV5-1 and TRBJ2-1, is KAGVTQTPRYLIKTRGQQVTLSCSPISGHRSVSWYQQTPGQGLQFLFEYFSETQRNKGNFPGRFSGRQFSNSRSEMNVSTLELGDSALYLCASSLNRDLWNEQFFGPGTRLTVL.

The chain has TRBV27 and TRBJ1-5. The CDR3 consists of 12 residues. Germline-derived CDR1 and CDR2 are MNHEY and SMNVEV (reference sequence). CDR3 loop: CASSLLGQPQHF.

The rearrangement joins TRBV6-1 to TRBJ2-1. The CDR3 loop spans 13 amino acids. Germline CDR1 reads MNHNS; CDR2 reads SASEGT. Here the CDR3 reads CASGWDYYNEQFF.

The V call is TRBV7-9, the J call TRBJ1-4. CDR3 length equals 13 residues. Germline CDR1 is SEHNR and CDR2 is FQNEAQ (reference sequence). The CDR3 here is CASSLLPDLKLFF.

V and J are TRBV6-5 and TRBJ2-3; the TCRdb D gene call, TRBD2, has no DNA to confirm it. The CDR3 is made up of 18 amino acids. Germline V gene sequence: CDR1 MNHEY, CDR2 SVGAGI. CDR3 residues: CASSYVLAGGTSTDTQYF.

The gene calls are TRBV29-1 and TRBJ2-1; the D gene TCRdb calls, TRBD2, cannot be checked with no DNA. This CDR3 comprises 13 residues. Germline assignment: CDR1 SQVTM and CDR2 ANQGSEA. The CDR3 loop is CSVEDGLRNEQFF.

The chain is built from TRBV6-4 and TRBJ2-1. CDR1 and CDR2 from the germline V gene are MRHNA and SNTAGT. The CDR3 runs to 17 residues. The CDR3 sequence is CASSDSTSGYPYNEQFF.

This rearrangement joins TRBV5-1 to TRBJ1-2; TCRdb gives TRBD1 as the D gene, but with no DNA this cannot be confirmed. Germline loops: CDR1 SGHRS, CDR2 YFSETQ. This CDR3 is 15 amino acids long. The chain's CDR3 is CASSLWDGDNYGYTF.

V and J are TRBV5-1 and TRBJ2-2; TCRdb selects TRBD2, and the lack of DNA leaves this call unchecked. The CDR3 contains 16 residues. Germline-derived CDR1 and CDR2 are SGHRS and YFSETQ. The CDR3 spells CASSDSPGGSTGELFF. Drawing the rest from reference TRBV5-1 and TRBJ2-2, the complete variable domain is KAGVTQTPRYLIKTRGQQVTLSCSPISGHRSVSWYQQTPGQGLQFLFEYFSETQRNKGNFPGRFSGRQFSNSRSEMNVSTLELGDSALYLCASSDSPGGSTGELFFGEGSRLTVL.

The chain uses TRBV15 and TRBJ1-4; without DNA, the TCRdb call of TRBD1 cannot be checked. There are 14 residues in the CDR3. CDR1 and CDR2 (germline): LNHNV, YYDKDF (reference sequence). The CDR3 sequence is CATSRDPGVEKLFF.

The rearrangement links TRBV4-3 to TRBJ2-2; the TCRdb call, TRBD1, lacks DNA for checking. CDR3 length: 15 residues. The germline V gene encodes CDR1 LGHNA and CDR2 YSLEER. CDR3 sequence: CASSQDGTATGELFF.

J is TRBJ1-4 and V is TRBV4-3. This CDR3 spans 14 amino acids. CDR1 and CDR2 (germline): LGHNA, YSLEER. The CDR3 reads CASSQDRTNEKLFF.